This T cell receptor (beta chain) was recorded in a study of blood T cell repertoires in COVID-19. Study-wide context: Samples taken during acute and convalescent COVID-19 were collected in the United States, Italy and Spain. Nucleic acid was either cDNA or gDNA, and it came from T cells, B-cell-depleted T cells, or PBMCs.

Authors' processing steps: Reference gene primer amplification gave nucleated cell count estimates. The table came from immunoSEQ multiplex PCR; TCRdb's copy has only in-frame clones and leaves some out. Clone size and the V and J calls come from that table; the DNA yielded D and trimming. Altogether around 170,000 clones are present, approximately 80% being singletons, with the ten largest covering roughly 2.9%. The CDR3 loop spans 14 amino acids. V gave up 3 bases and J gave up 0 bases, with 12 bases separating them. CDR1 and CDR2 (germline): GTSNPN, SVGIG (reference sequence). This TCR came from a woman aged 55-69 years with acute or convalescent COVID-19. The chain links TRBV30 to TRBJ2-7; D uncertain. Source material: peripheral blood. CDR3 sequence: CAWRADTNSYEQYF. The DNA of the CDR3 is TGTGCCTGGAGAGCTGACACAAACTCCTACGAGCAGTACTTC. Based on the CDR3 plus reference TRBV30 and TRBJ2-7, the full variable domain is SQTIHQWPATLVQPVGSPLSLECTVEGTSNPNLYWYRQAAGRGLQLLFYSVGIGQISSEVPQNLSASRPQDRQFILSSKKLLLSDSGFYLCAWRADTNSYEQYFGPGTRLTVT.